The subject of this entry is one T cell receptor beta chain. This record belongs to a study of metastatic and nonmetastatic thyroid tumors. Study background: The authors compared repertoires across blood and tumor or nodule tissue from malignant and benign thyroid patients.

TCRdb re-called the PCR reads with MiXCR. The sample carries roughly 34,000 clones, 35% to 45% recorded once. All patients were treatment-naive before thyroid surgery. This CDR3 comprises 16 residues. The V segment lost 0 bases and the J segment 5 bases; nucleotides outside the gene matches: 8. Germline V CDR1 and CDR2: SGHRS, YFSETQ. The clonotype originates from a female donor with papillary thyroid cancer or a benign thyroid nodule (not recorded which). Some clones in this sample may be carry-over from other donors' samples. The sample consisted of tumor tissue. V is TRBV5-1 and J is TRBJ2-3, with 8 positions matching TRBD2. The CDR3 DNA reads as TGCGCCAGCAGCTTGGGGTGGAGCGGGAGTTTAGATACGCAGTATTTT. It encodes CASSLGWSGSLDTQYF. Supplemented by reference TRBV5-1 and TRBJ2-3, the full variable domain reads KAGVTQTPRYLIKTRGQQVTLSCSPISGHRSVSWYQQTPGQGLQFLFEYFSETQRNKGNFPGRFSGRQFSNSRSEMNVSTLELGDSALYLCASSLGWSGSLDTQYFGPGTRLTVL.